These 8 T cell receptor beta chains originate from one sample sequenced in a study of T cells in Graves' hyperthyroidism and ophthalmopathy. RNA transcripts provided the source from which TCR beta CDR3 regions were amplified. First-round RT-PCR of the TCR CDR3 relied on the HTBI primer set. From the multiplex PCR reads, TCRdb called clonotypes with MiXCR, one entry per CDR3 protein. The sample contains some 690,000 distinct CDR3 sequences, 17% of which appear only once. The sample consisted of blood. These receptors came from a man in his forties or fifties with Graves' hyperthyroidism.

The chain combines TRBV5-6 with TRBJ1-2; 9 nucleotides align to TRBD1. This CDR3 has 16 residues. Germline values: CDR1 SGHDT, CDR2 YYEEEE. With V trimmed by 1 base and J by 3 bases, 7 bases remained unmatched. CDR3 coding DNA: TGTGCCAGCAGCTTGAGGCCGGGACAGGGTCACTATGGCTACACCTTC. It encodes CASSLRPGQGHYGYTF.

This clonotype was seen a handful of times. The V and J genes are TRBV7-9 and TRBJ2-3; possibly TRBD1 or TRBD2 for D (6 bases each). Trimming took 5 bases from V and 6 from J, leaving 24 bases between them. Germline CDR1 SEHNR, CDR2 FQNEAQ (reference sequence). This CDR3 has 17 amino acids. CDR3 sequence reads: CASSGGRLPPTSDTQYF. CDR3 in DNA: TGTGCCAGCAGCGGGGGGCGACTACCGCCTACGTCGGATACGCAGTATTTT. Together with reference TRBV7-9 and TRBJ2-3, the CDR3 gives the full variable domain: DTGVSQNPRHKITKRGQNVTFRCDPISEHNRLYWYRQTLGQGPEFLTYFQNEAQLEKSRLLSDRFSAERPKGSFSTLEIQRTEQGDSAMYLCASSGGRLPPTSDTQYFGPGTRLTVL.

In this sample, this clonotype turned up many times. The J gene is TRBJ1-1, the V gene TRBV2; no clear D. In germline, CDR1 is SNHLY, CDR2 FYNNEI. Trimming removed 0 bases from V and 11 bases from J, with 7 bases in between. The CDR3 is 11 residues long. CDR3 residues: CASSEARVAFF. The CDR3 DNA is TGTGCCAGCAGTGAAGCGCGGGTGGCTTTCTTT.

This clonotype was detected a few times. The chain carries TRBV5-5 and TRBJ1-5, with no clear D. V was cut by 4 bases and J by 3 bases, with 17 bases left in between. Germline values: CDR1 SGHKS, CDR2 YYEKEE (reference sequence). The CDR3 covers 16 residues. The CDR3 DNA sequence: TGTGCCAGCAGCCAAGAACAACCTATTAACAATCAGCCCCAGCATTTT. Protein product: CASSQEQPINNQPQHF.

This clonotype showed up just a few times. The V and J genes are TRBV9 and TRBJ2-2; D is unresolved. The germline V and J ends were trimmed by 0 bases and 6 bases, with 3 bases remaining between them. The germline V gene encodes CDR1 SGDLS and CDR2 YYNGEE. The CDR3 is 12 residues long. CDR3 sequence: CASSVDPGELFF. CDR3 DNA: TGTGCCAGCAGCGTAGATCCCGGGGAGCTGTTTTTT.

Ten or more counts support this clonotype. The chain carries TRBV7-2 and TRBJ2-7; 13 bases fit TRBD2. The germline V gene encodes CDR1 SGHTA and CDR2 FQGNSA. V was pared by 5 bases and J by 10 bases, with 11 bases of the junction left unmatched. The CDR3 runs to 15 residues. CDR3 loop: CASSPGTSGTTRQYF. The CDR3 region has the DNA TGTGCCAGCAGCCCAGGGACTAGCGGGACTACGAGACAGTACTTC. The variable domain in full, with the rest retrieved from reference TRBV7-2 and TRBJ2-7, is GAGVSQSPSNKVTEKGKDVELRCDPISGHTALYWYRQSLGQGLEFLIYFQGNSAPDKSGLPSDRFSAERTGGSVSTLTIQRTQQEDSAVYLCASSPGTSGTTRQYFGPGTRLTVT.

In its sample, this clonotype was seen many times. The V and J genes are TRBV2 and TRBJ2-1; 8 bases align to TRBD2. The CDR3 is 15 residues long. J was trimmed by 4 bases and V by 6 bases; bases with no gene match: 8. Germline assignment: CDR1 SNHLY and CDR2 FYNNEI. The CDR3 here is CASRDPGGLYNEQFF. The DNA for the CDR3 is TGTGCCAGCAGGGACCCGGGGGGGTTGTACAATGAGCAGTTCTTC.

The chain has TRBV28 and TRBJ2-7; D remains ambiguous. The V end was cut by 6 bases, the J end by 5 bases, with 8 bases between. Per the germline V gene, CDR1 is MDHEN and CDR2 is SYDVKM. The CDR3 consists of 11 residues. The CDR3 loop reads CASREENEQYF. The CDR3 DNA is TGTGCCAGCAGGGAAGAGAACGAGCAGTACTTC.